This note documents a single T cell receptor (beta chain) sequence. With 2 bases clipped from V and 4 bases from J, the junction kept 9 bases outside the gene matches. Germline V gene sequence: CDR1 SEHNR, CDR2 FQNEAQ (reference sequence). The CDR3 is made up of 17 amino acids. This record comes from a study of T cell responses to AZD1222 COVID-19 vaccine. The wider study: Pooled samples include second doses given at about 4 or 12 weeks.

The protocol was immunoSEQ multiplex PCR, while the TCRdb copy is restricted to in-frame clones and leaves out a portion. The repertoire has roughly 120,000 clones, around 92% of them found once; the top ten carry more than 4%. The gene calls are TRBV7-9 and TRBJ2-1; 9 nucleotides match TRBD1. The specimen comprised peripheral blood, sampled on day 0 of AZD1222 vaccination. The clonotype comes from an adult in good health. The CDR3 DNA sequence: TGTGCCAGCAGCTTATCCTACGGGACAGGGCCTTACAATGAGCAGTTCTTC. Its translation: CASSLSYGTGPYNEQFF.